This T cell receptor (beta chain) was captured by sequencing in a study of OX40 agonist ivuxolimab in advanced cancers. Study-level results: Both blood CD4+ and CD8+ T cells showed clonal growth by week 6 at 0.1 to 3.0 mg/kg. Compared with others, partial responders at 0.1-3.0 mg/kg displayed clonal expansion among the lowest. Part of the nonresponder group also had normalized T-cell clonal expansion that was low.

Clones were read by immunoSEQ multiplex PCR, and TCRdb kept only the in-frame ones, dropping some. This table has about 77,000 clones, about nine tenths appearing once. Trimming pared 4 bases from V and 7 bases from J, leaving 17 bases between. In germline, CDR1 is KGHSH, CDR2 LQKENI. This CDR3 has 15 amino acids. The sample holds one count of this clone. Its antigen is as yet unknown. The clonotype comes from an adult with an advanced solid tumor such as melanoma, head and neck, liver or kidney cancer. The specimen comprised CD4+ or CD8+ T cells sorted from blood, sampled in a trial of the OX40 agonist ivuxolimab. The chain couples TRBV18 to TRBJ1-5; possibly TRBD1 for D (6 bases). Here the CDR3 DNA reads TGTGCCAGCTCACAGGGGGGGGGTCACGACCAGCCCCAGCATTTT. As protein: CASSQGGGHDQPQHF.